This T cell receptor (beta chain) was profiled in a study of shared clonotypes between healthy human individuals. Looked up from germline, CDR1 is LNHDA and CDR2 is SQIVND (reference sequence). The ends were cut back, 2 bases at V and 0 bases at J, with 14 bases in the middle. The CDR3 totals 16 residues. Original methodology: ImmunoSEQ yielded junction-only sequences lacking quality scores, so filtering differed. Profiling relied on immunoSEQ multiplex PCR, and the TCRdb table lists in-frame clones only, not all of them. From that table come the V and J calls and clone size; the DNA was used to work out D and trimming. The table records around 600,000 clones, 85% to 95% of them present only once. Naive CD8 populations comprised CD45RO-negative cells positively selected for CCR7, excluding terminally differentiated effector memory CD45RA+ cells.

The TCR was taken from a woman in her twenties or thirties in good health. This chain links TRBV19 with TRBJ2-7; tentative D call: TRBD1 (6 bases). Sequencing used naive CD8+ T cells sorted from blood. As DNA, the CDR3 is TGTGCCAGTAGTATACGGCACAGGGAGCCCTCCTACGAGCAGTACTTC. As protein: CASSIRHREPSYEQYF. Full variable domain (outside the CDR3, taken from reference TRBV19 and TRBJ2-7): DGGITQSPKYLFRKEGQNVTLSCEQNLNHDAMYWYRQDPGQGLRLIYYSQIVNDFQKGDIAEGYSVSREKKESFPLTVTSAQKNPTAFYLCASSIRHREPSYEQYFGPGTRLTVT.